A single sample gave rise to the 6 T cell receptor beta chains below, sequenced in a study of T cells in women clearing cervical HPV infection. Produced via immunoSEQ multiplex PCR; TCRdb's table is partial and in-frame only. The sample's table shows 25,000 to 35,000 clones. Sequenced input: blood buffy coat. The receptors stem from a woman aged 18 to 75 with a cervical HPV16 infection that either progressed to CIN3+ or cleared (not recorded which).

As regards this clone: The sequenced fragment ends 3 residues before the CDR3 boundary, so the rest is inferred from the germline J gene. The chain combines TRBV29-1 with TRBJ1-2, with D possibly TRBD1 on 5 matching bases. The V and J ends lost 4 bases and 2 bases respectively, with 8 bases between them. Germline V CDR1 and CDR2: SQVTM, ANQGSEA. The CDR3 totals 12 residues. The CDR3 bases that were read are TGCAGCGTTGGGGCAGGGAACTATGGC. As protein: CSVGAGNYG. The complete CDR3 sequence is CSVGAGNYGYTF.

On this clone itself: Sequencing ends 3 residues short of the CDR3 end; the germline J gene provides the rest. This sequence joins TRBV23-1 and TRBJ2-7; 9 bases are shared with TRBD1. Being an ORF, TRBV23-1 has a function that is uncertain. The CDR3 contains 15 residues. J was trimmed by 5 bases and V by 6 bases; bases with no gene match: 11. CDR3 loop: CASSHEDRGANEQYF. Partial CDR3 DNA: TGCGCCAGCAGCCACGAGGACAGGGGCGCGAACGAG.

As for this clone: The CDR3 goes on 3 residues after the read ends, and that part is filled in from the germline J gene. The chain is built from TRBV30 and TRBJ2-3, with 12 bases matching TRBD1. The CDR3 is 15 residues long. Germline V gene lookup returns CDR1 GTSNPN and CDR2 SVGIG (reference sequence). The covered CDR3 bases are TGTGCCTGGAGAATCGGGACAGGGGGCGGACAGCCG. This encodes CAWRIGTGGGQP. The complete CDR3 reads CAWRIGTGGGQPQYF.

To note about this clone: The read ends 3 residues shy of where the CDR3 ends; the end is completed using the germline J gene. The chain is built from TRBV2 and TRBJ1-2; D perhaps matches TRBD1 (5 bases). The CDR3 covers 14 residues. Germline assignment: CDR1 SNHLY and CDR2 FYNNEI. The CDR3 protein is CASRGLAHYNDYTF. CDR3 DNA, as far as it was read: TGTGCCAGCAGGGGACTAGCACATTACAATGAC.

Regarding this clone: The read halts 3 residues ahead of the CDR3 end, with the missing end drawn from the germline J gene. The chain is built from TRBV7-6 and TRBJ2-7, with 10 bases matching TRBD2. Germline trimming cut 2 bases from V and 4 bases from J; bases unmatched to any gene: 5. The CDR3 runs to 15 residues. Germline lookup yields CDR1 SGHVS and CDR2 FNYEAQ. CDR3 DNA (partial): TGTGCCAGCAGCTTAACCACTAGCGGGACTTACGAG. It yields the protein CASSLTTSGTYE. The entire CDR3 reads CASSLTTSGTYEQYF.

Details on this clone: The read gets to within 3 residues of the CDR3 end, and the germline J gene fills in the rest. The chain employs TRBV20-1 and TRBJ1-5; D possibly corresponds to TRBD1 (6 bases). Trimming took off 6 bases at V and 7 bases at J, with 22 bases between the two ends. The CDR3 has 15 residues. In germline, CDR1 is DFQATT, CDR2 SNEGSKA (reference sequence). The covered CDR3 bases are TGCAGTGCCAGACCCGACTCAGGGGAATTCCAGCCC. This sequence encodes CSARPDSGEFQP. The full CDR3 sequence reads CSARPDSGEFQPQHF.